This T cell receptor beta chain is drawn from a study of response to subunit inactivated influenza vaccine. TCRdb redid the calling of the RT-PCR reads with MiXCR, one entry per CDR3 protein. The sample has just under 550,000 distinct CDR3 sequences, around 25% seen once. This clonotype was seen only a few times. The CDR3 is made up of 15 amino acids. V lost 5 bases and J lost 6; bases outside the gene matches: 12. The germline gives CDR1 SNHLY, CDR2 FYNNEI. The same sample was also used in a study of T cells expressing NK-cell markers. As that report states: What made the TCR beta cDNA was 5'RACE template switching with UMIs. Underlying the TCR beta repertoires were sorted CD3+CD56+NKG2C+, CD3+CD56+NKG2C- and CD3+CD56-NKG2C+ T cells.

The receptor comes from a man aged 50 to 59 who received an inactivated influenza vaccine. The rearrangement joins TRBV2 to TRBJ1-2; 7 nucleotides agree with TRBD1. The sequencing used CD4+ T cells sorted from PBMCs, collected 11 to 12 days after vaccination. CDR3 nucleotide sequence: TGTGCCAGCAGTCTAACCCGACAGGGTGCGGATGGCTACACCTTC. Translation: CASSLTRQGADGYTF.